This T cell receptor (beta chain) is from a study of T cell changes during pregnancy in multiple sclerosis. Profiled with immunoSEQ multiplex PCR; TCRdb holds only in-frame clones, not every one. The table shows approximately 40,000 clones, with under 95% occurring only once. Germline V CDR1 and CDR2: MGHDK, SYGVNS. The CDR3 runs 14 residues. Losses at the gene ends were 3 bases for V and 4 bases for J; bases not matched to a gene: 6. The sequence came from a female donor with multiple sclerosis, enrolled in a pregnancy study. The sample here was CD4+ T cells from peripheral blood mononuclear cells, taken in the third trimester of pregnancy. The rearrangement links TRBV25-1 to TRBJ2-7; the match to TRBD2 covers 7 bases. CDR3 coding DNA: TGTGCCAGCAGTGATCCGGGAGGAAGTTACGAGCAGTACTTC. It specifies CASSDPGGSYEQYF.